This T cell receptor (beta chain) came from a study of blood T cell repertoires in COVID-19. Study as a whole: Nucleic acid was either cDNA or gDNA, and it came from T cells, B-cell-depleted T cells, or PBMCs.

Authors' analysis steps: Estimated nucleated cell counts came from reference gene primer amplification. Produced via immunoSEQ multiplex PCR; TCRdb's table is partial and in-frame only. The V and J calls and clone size were taken over from that table, and D and trimming were inferred from the DNA. This sample has over 75,000 clones, with 82% found just once. Germline CDR1 and CDR2: LGHNA and YNFKEQ. The trim removed 1 base at V and 4 bases at J, leaving 8 bases unmatched. The CDR3 has 16 residues. Sequencing input: peripheral blood. The TCR sequence derives from a woman older than 75 with acute or convalescent COVID-19. The chain couples TRBV4-2 to TRBJ2-5, with 8 nucleotides matching TRBD1. The DNA for the CDR3 is TGTGCCAGCAGCCAAGCCTCCCGGACAGGGCTAGAGACCCAGTACTTC. This codes for CASSQASRTGLETQYF.